Included here is one TCR beta chain sequence, with context. CDR1 and CDR2 from the germline V gene are KGHSH and LQKENI. The length of the CDR3 is 15 residues. V gave up 4 bases and J gave up 0 bases, with 13 bases separating them. This sample is drawn from a study of cytomegalovirus exposure and HLA in healthy donors. Generated by immunoSEQ multiplex PCR, the TCRdb table keeps only in-frame clones and is missing some. The data show 190,000 or so clones, with roughly 84% seen just once and around an eighth held by the top ten. This receptor was identified in a woman aged 30 to 39 in good health and CMV-seropositive. The rearrangement uses TRBV18 and TRBJ2-7; D remains unclear. The sequencing input was PBMCs. CDR3 DNA sequence: TGTGCCAGCTCACGAGATTCAGGAAGCTCCTACGAGCAGTACTTC. Its protein is CASSRDSGSSYEQYF.